This TCR beta chain was documented in a study of blood T cell repertoires in COVID-19. Unmatched junction bases numbered 5, after V lost 0 bases and J lost 3 bases. The CDR3 has 15 amino acids. Germline CDR1 MNHEY, CDR2 SMNVEV (reference sequence). While infection was still active, Seattle patients were enrolled and then followed longitudinally. Sequencing was performed with immunoSEQ multiplex PCR; in TCRdb, only in-frame clones are kept and a portion is missing. Of just over 150,000 clones listed, around 92% are singletons. This sequence originates from a man aged 30-40 years with COVID-19, enrolled during active disease. The sequenced sample was peripheral blood. V is TRBV27 and J is TRBJ2-7; 7 bases agree with TRBD2. The CDR3: CASSLSSAGNYEQYF. CDR3 bases: TGTGCCAGCAGTTTATCGTCAGCGGGAAACTACGAGCAGTACTTC.